These T cell receptor beta chains were read from a single sample in a study of T cells in localized non-small cell lung cancer. Only in-frame clones appear in the TCRdb table, and some are missing; sequencing was by immunoSEQ multiplex PCR. Of tens of thousands of clones listed, about 86% are singletons. The material sequenced was PBMCs, taken before any cancer treatment. The receptor source for this set is a man aged 40 to 70 with stage II lung adenocarcinoma. CDR3s include the opening cysteine and the closing phenylalanine or tryptophan. Each record gives: V gene, D gene, clone size, J gene, CDR3 protein, CDR3 DNA. D genes are given only for firm matches. Size is omitted from some rows. Given values are once, few, many or a class for expanded clones.

TRBV27	-	few	TRBJ1-1	CASKTGRTEAFF	TGTGCCAGCAAGACAGGTCGCACTGAAGCTTTCTTT
TRBV15	-	once	TRBJ1-2	CATSRDVSEIQDYTF	TGTGCCACCAGCAGAGATGTAAGTGAAATACAAGACTACACCTTC
TRBV7-9	-	once	TRBJ2-3	CASSPPSISTDTQYF	TGTGCCAGCAGCCCCCCTTCAATAAGCACAGATACGCAGTATTTT
TRBV29-1	TRBD2	once	TRBJ2-1	CSARTSGYNEQFF	TGCAGCGCCAGGACTAGCGGCTACAATGAGCAGTTCTTC
TRBV29-1	TRBD1	-	TRBJ2-7	CSVDAGTGVPYEQYF	TGCAGCGTTGATGCCGGGACAGGGGTCCCCTACGAGCAGTACTTC
TRBV9	TRBD1	-	TRBJ1-1	CASSVGGGLNTEAFF	TGTGCCAGCAGCGTCGGAGGGGGCCTGAACACTGAAGCTTTCTTT
TRBV27	TRBD1	-	TRBJ1-2	CASSFLQGAGYTF	TGTGCCAGCAGTTTCTTACAGGGGGCTGGCTACACCTTC
TRBV5-1	-	-	TRBJ1-1	CASSLEPTGKGTEAFF	TGCGCCAGCAGCTTGGAGCCTACCGGGAAGGGGACTGAAGCTTTCTTT
TRBV6-1	TRBD2	-	TRBJ2-2	CASNPSGGGTGELFF	TGTGCCAGCAATCCGAGCGGGGGAGGTACCGGGGAGCTGTTTTTT
TRBV5-4	-	-	TRBJ2-1	CASSLGAAYNEQFF	TGTGCCAGCAGCTTGGGTGCGGCTTACAATGAGCAGTTCTTC
TRBV30	-	-	TRBJ1-3	CAWRPERLGNTIYF	TGTGCCTGGAGACCTGAGAGACTTGGAAACACCATATATTTT
TRBV2	TRBD1	-	TRBJ1-1	CAMLQGFISEAFF	TGTGCCATGTTACAGGGGTTTATCTCTGAAGCTTTCTTT
TRBV27	-	-	TRBJ1-4	CASSLYGEDNEKLFF	TGTGCCAGCAGTTTATACGGGGAGGATAATGAAAAACTGTTTTTT
TRBV5-5	-	-	TRBJ1-5	CASSFSVTFDQPQHF	TGTGCCAGCAGCTTTTCGGTAACATTTGATCAGCCCCAGCATTTT
TRBV6-4	-	few	TRBJ1-1	CASSDGEGGLTEAFF	TGTGCCAGCAGTGACGGAGAGGGAGGACTGACTGAAGCTTTCTTT
TRBV6-4	TRBD1	-	TRBJ2-7	CASKGGTGEYEQYF	TGTGCCAGCAAAGGTGGGACAGGGGAATACGAGCAGTACTTC
TRBV7-9	TRBD2	-	TRBJ2-1	CATRLAGVGEQFF	TGTGCCACCAGACTAGCGGGAGTCGGAGAGCAGTTCTTC
TRBV5-1	-	-	TRBJ1-1	CASSFQAGTEAFF	TGCGCCAGCAGCTTCCAGGCGGGAACTGAAGCTTTCTTT
TRBV7-9	-	-	TRBJ2-7	CASTGGGEQYF	TGTGCCAGCACCGGTGGAGGCGAGCAGTACTTC
TRBV20-1	-	-	TRBJ2-7	CSARWFLEQYF	TGCAGTGCTAGGTGGTTTCTCGAGCAGTACTTC
TRBV10-3	TRBD1	-	TRBJ1-1	CAIRDRGLISTEAFF	TGTGCCATCAGGGACAGGGGGCTAATTAGCACTGAAGCTTTCTTT
TRBV6-4	TRBD2	-	TRBJ2-1	CASSDSAGGYNEQFF	TGTGCCAGCAGTGACTCAGCGGGGGGGTACAATGAGCAGTTCTTC
TRBV5-1	TRBD1	-	TRBJ1-1	CASRTRQGDPGTEAFF	TGCGCCAGCCGGACCCGCCAGGGGGATCCGGGAACTGAAGCTTTCTTT
TRBV7-9	-	-	TRBJ1-2	CASSLRDGVRDYGYTF	TGTGCCAGCAGCTTACGGGATGGAGTCAGGGACTATGGCTACACCTTC
TRBV4-2	-	few	TRBJ1-2	CASSQEWTSYGYTF	TGTGCCAGCAGCCAAGAGTGGACTTCGTATGGCTACACCTTC
TRBV7-2	TRBD2	-	TRBJ2-3	CASSLTPALAGSWYF	TGTGCCAGCAGCCTTACTCCGGCTCTAGCGGGAAGTTGGTATTTT
TRBV7-6	-	-	TRBJ2-3	CASSLEGLFADTQYF	TGTGCCAGCAGCTTAGAAGGCTTGTTCGCAGATACGCAGTATTTT
TRBV11-3	-	-	TRBJ2-1	CASSRMEGEQFF	TGTGCCAGCAGCCGAATGGAGGGTGAGCAGTTCTTC
TRBV29-1	TRBD1	-	TRBJ1-1	CSVGGTEHTEAFF	TGCAGCGTGGGGGGGACAGAGCACACTGAAGCTTTCTTT
TRBV6-6	-	-	TRBJ2-4	CASSYFGAKNIQYF	TGTGCCAGCAGTTACTTCGGAGCCAAAAACATTCAGTACTTC
TRBV7-7	TRBD1	few	TRBJ2-1	CASSSEGQGFNEQFF	TGTGCCAGCAGCTCTGAGGGACAGGGTTTCAATGAGCAGTTCTTC
TRBV7-2	-	-	TRBJ2-2	CASSWNTGELFF	TGTGCCAGCAGCTGGAACACCGGGGAGCTGTTTTTT
TRBV6-6	-	-	TRBJ2-7	CASQRDPRGSYEQYF	TGTGCCAGCCAAAGGGACCCCCGAGGCTCCTACGAGCAGTACTTC
TRBV14	TRBD1	-	TRBJ1-1	CASTLQGAPRNTEAFF	TGTGCCAGTACCCTACAGGGGGCGCCTAGGAACACTGAAGCTTTCTTT
TRBV6-4	-	-	TRBJ1-1	CASNGDTEAFF	TGTGCCAGCAATGGGGACACTGAAGCTTTCTTT